This T cell receptor beta chain is from a study of human T cells and chemical hapten exposure. For the study at large: Patches that contained 0.01% DPC were applied to the upper back and read at 6 days.

TCRdb independently ran MiXCR on the RACE reads; one entry per CDR3 protein. The profile shows some 90,000 distinct CDR3 sequences, about a tenth of them singletons. Broader study findings: Patch test score was positively correlated with the counts of TCRs that had expanded at PT1. High-frequency TCRs, those above 1 in 1000, stayed the same after DPC sensitization.

The time point was: patch test 3, about 24 weeks after DPC sensitization. Treatment described: therapeutic diphenylcyclopropenone sensitization with weekly scalp DPC. CDR3 size: 13 residues. V was pared by 6 bases and J by 5 bases, with 5 bases of the junction left unmatched. Germline V gene data show CDR1 as MNHNY and CDR2 as SVGAGI (reference sequence). This clonotype has at least ten counts. Its antigen is not identified. The receptor comes from a woman in her thirties with alopecia areata. Some clones in this sample may be carry-over from other donors' samples. The material was whole blood, obtained in connection with sensitization to the hapten diphenylcyclopropenone (DPC). This chain connects TRBV6-6 to TRBJ2-3; 7 positions agree with TRBD2. Here the CDR3 reads CASRGGAVDTQYF. The DNA for the CDR3 is TGTGCCAGCAGGGGAGGGGCAGTAGATACGCAGTATTTT.